These 26 T cell receptor beta chains were all obtained from the same sample, sequenced in a study of cytomegalovirus exposure and HLA in healthy donors. Using immunoSEQ multiplex PCR, the repertoire was profiled, and TCRdb retains in-frame clones only, with some absent. The data show about 60,000 clones, roughly 95% seen once. Sequenced material: PBMCs. Source of these receptors: a woman aged 18 to 35 in good health and CMV-seronegative.

This clone was observed a single time. The rearrangement links TRBV15 to TRBJ1-4, with 7 bases lining up with TRBD1. The CDR3 is 14 amino acids. Germline loops: CDR1 LNHNV, CDR2 YYDKDF (reference sequence). Unmatched junction bases numbered 8, after V lost 8 bases and J lost 5 bases. Here the CDR3 DNA reads TGTGCCACCCGCCCGACAGGGAGGAATGAAAAACTGTTTTTT. Translation gives CATRPTGRNEKLFF.

V gene TRBV27 combines with J gene TRBJ2-7, with a possible D match to TRBD1 (5 bases). The CDR3 extends over 15 amino acids. The V end lost 1 base, the J end lost 2 bases, and 12 bases lay between the germline ends. Germline CDR1 MNHEY, CDR2 SMNVEV (reference sequence). The CDR3, as DNA: TGTGCCAGCAGTTTATTGGGCAGGGCCACCTACGAGCAGTACTTC. Its protein is CASSLLGRATYEQYF.

The chain couples TRBV7-9 to TRBJ1-1; 8 bases line up with TRBD1. CDR3 length: 15 amino acids. V dropped 2 bases and J dropped 5; count of bases not matched to a gene: 7. Germline V CDR1 and CDR2: SEHNR, FQNEAQ (reference sequence). CDR3 protein: CASSLIRGRLTEAFF. The DNA for the CDR3 is TGTGCCAGCAGCTTAATCAGGGGGCGGTTAACTGAAGCTTTCTTT. Drawing the rest from reference TRBV7-9 and TRBJ1-1, the complete variable domain is DTGVSQNPRHKITKRGQNVTFRCDPISEHNRLYWYRQTLGQGPEFLTYFQNEAQLEKSRLLSDRFSAERPKGSFSTLEIQRTEQGDSAMYLCASSLIRGRLTEAFFGQGTRLTVV.

The rearrangement uses TRBV4-3 and TRBJ2-7; D may be TRBD2 (6 bases). V lost 2 bases to trimming and J lost 3 bases, with 14 bases between them. Germline loops: CDR1 LGHNA, CDR2 YSLEER. The CDR3 has 15 amino acids. CDR3 residues: CASSQWEDTIYEQYF. The CDR3 DNA reads TGCGCCAGCAGCCAATGGGAGGACACTATCTACGAGCAGTACTTC.

The chain joins TRBV7-9 to TRBJ2-7; 9 nucleotides line up with TRBD1. Germline trimming cut 5 bases from V and 0 bases from J; bases unmatched to any gene: 5. CDR1 and CDR2 (germline): SEHNR, FQNEAQ (reference sequence). This CDR3 has 15 residues. The CDR3 DNA follows: TGTGCCAGCAGCACAGACAGGGGGAGCTCCTACGAGCAGTACTTC. This gives the protein CASSTDRGSSYEQYF.

CDR3 bases: TGTGCCATCAGCGAGGGGGAGGGTGGGGAAAAACTGTTTTTT. It is translated as CAISEGEGGEKLFF. The chain has TRBV10-3 and TRBJ1-4; maybe TRBD1 (6 bases). In germline, CDR1 is ENHRY, CDR2 SYGVKD. Trimming removed 6 bases from V and 8 bases from J, with 16 bases in between. This CDR3 region has 14 residues.

V gene TRBV4-3 combines with J gene TRBJ1-5; tentatively, D is TRBD1 (6 bases). This CDR3 is built from 15 residues. V was clipped by 0 bases and J by 9 bases, with 15 bases between them. Germline V lookup: CDR1 LGHNA, CDR2 YSLEER. The CDR3 DNA follows: TGCGCCAGCAGCCAAGATTGGGGACAACTAACGCCCCAGCATTTT. Translating it yields CASSQDWGQLTPQHF.

This clone was counted between two and nine times. This chain joins TRBV4-3 and TRBJ1-2; D remains unclear. The CDR3 totals 15 residues. Germline loops: CDR1 LGHNA, CDR2 YSLEER. Trimming shortened V by 0 bases and J by 7 bases, and 15 bases separated the two germline ends. The CDR3 DNA follows: TGCGCCAGCAGCCAAGAGGGCTGGCAGAGTTTTGGCTACACCTTC. The encoded protein is CASSQEGWQSFGYTF.

The rearrangement uses TRBV28 and TRBJ2-1; no firm D call. V was cut by 4 bases and J by 4 bases, with 8 bases left in between. Germline V CDR1 and CDR2: MDHEN, SYDVKM. CDR3 length equals 13 residues. DNA for the CDR3: TGTGCCAGCAGTTCTCAGTCATACAATGAGCAGTTCTTC. Protein sequence: CASSSQSYNEQFF.

This chain connects TRBV6-5 to TRBJ1-1; the D gene is possibly TRBD1 (6 bases). The CDR3 totals 15 residues. V was pared by 5 bases and J by 6 bases, with 19 bases between. The germline V gene encodes CDR1 MNHEY and CDR2 SVGAGI. CDR3 bases: TGTGCCAGCAGTACCCCACCGGGGGGGGCGGCTGAAGCTTTCTTT. Its translation is CASSTPPGGAAEAFF.

The V gene is TRBV5-6, the J gene TRBJ2-2; 12 nucleotides match TRBD2. This CDR3 has 16 amino acids. V gave up 4 bases and J gave up 6 bases; unmatched junction bases: 7. In germline, CDR1 is SGHDT, CDR2 YYEEEE. CDR3 region: CASSPRLAGVPGELFF. In DNA, the CDR3 is TGTGCCAGCAGCCCTCGACTAGCGGGAGTCCCCGGGGAGCTGTTTTTT.

V and J are TRBV28 and TRBJ1-2; TRBD1 aligns across 9 bases. Trimming took 6 bases from V and 2 from J; bases not matched to a gene: 7. This CDR3 region has 15 residues. CDR1 and CDR2 from the germline V gene are MDHEN and SYDVKM. The CDR3 loop is CASRRAGTGNYGYTF. In nucleotides, the CDR3 is TGTGCCAGCAGGCGGGCCGGGACAGGGAACTATGGCTACACCTTC.

The rearrangement links TRBV2 to TRBJ2-1, with TRBD2 matching over 15 bases. The CDR3 is 18 residues long. Trimming at V came to 3 bases and at J to 4 bases, leaving 7 bases not matched to a gene. Germline V gene lookup returns CDR1 SNHLY and CDR2 FYNNEI. DNA of the CDR3: TGTGCCAGCAGTGAGGGGGGACTAGCGGGGGGCGCATACAATGAGCAGTTCTTC. It yields the protein CASSEGGLAGGAYNEQFF.

This chain connects TRBV30 to TRBJ1-1; D is unclear. V was clipped by 8 bases and J by 6 bases, with 13 bases between them. Germline lookup yields CDR1 GTSNPN and CDR2 SVGIG (reference sequence). This CDR3 comprises 11 residues. Here the CDR3 DNA reads TGTGCCCACACAATAGGAGCTGAAGCTTTCTTT. It is translated as CAHTIGAEAFF.

The chain joins TRBV7-2 to TRBJ1-5, with 8 bases lining up with TRBD1. The germline V gene has CDR1 SGHTA and CDR2 FQGNSA. The J segment lost 11 bases and the V segment lost 5 bases, leaving 5 bases of the junction unmatched. This CDR3 spans 12 amino acids. CDR3 region: CASSARQGSQHF. As DNA, the CDR3 is TGTGCCAGCAGCGCAAGACAGGGGTCCCAGCATTTT.

CDR3 sequence reads: CASSLAVQGGSETQYF. The DNA of the CDR3 is TGTGCCAGCAGCTTAGCGGTACAGGGGGGGTCAGAGACCCAGTACTTC. The genes are TRBV7-8 and TRBJ2-5; the D gene is possibly TRBD1 (8 bases). V was trimmed by 0 bases and J by 4 bases, leaving 15 bases between them. The CDR3 is 16 residues long. Germline V CDR1 and CDR2: SGHVS, FQNEAQ. Complete variable domain (other parts from reference TRBV7-8 and TRBJ2-5): GAGVSQSPRYKVAKRGQDVALRCDPISGHVSLFWYQQALGQGPEFLTYFQNEAQLDKSGLPSDRFFAERPEGSVSTLKIQRTQQEDSAVYLCASSLAVQGGSETQYFGPGTRLLVL.

J is TRBJ2-7 and V is TRBV5-1; a possible D gene is TRBD2 (7 bases). The germline V and J ends were trimmed by 2 bases and 6 bases, with 15 bases remaining between them. CDR3 size: 14 residues. Germline V gene sequence: CDR1 SGHRS, CDR2 YFSETQ. The CDR3 nucleotides read TGCGCCAGCAGCTTTGGGGGGGCTGGGGCCGAGCAGTACTTC. Protein sequence: CASSFGGAGAEQYF.

V is TRBV6-5 and J is TRBJ2-3, with D possibly matching TRBD2 (6 bases). The length of the CDR3 is 16 residues. The germline CDR1 and CDR2 sequences are MNHEY and SVGAGI. V was clipped by 2 bases and J by 6 bases, with 18 bases between them. The CDR3 coding sequence is TGTGCCAGCAGTTACGGGGGGACGGGGTTGGGGGATACGCAGTATTTT. Translation: CASSYGGTGLGDTQYF.

Regarding this clone: The DNA is omitted, as the CDR3 cannot be located on it reliably, and the CDR3 follows TCRdb's listing. Distinct nucleotide sequences in the sample also encode this CDR3. The V call is TRBV2, the J call TRBJ2-7; TRBD1 reflects the table's D call only, with no check against the DNA. Germline CDR1 reads SNHLY; CDR2 reads FYNNEI. The CDR3 numbers 15 amino acids, ends counted. This chain's CDR3 is CASSVGRGISYEQYF.

This sequence joins TRBV14 and TRBJ2-7, with D perhaps matching TRBD1 (5 bases). From germline, CDR1 is SGHDN and CDR2 FVKESK. This CDR3 comprises 15 residues. Trimming shortened V by 4 bases and J by 2 bases, and 15 bases separated the two germline ends. CDR3 DNA: TGTGCCAGCAGCCCCAAGGGGCCCCTCCCCTACGAGCAGTACTTC. Amino acid sequence: CASSPKGPLPYEQYF.

CDR3 bases: TGTGCCAGCAGCCCGGGTGGGTCCAACCAAGAGACCCAGTACTTC. It specifies CASSPGGSNQETQYF. The chain couples TRBV7-9 to TRBJ2-5; D unresolved. From germline, CDR1 is SEHNR and CDR2 FQNEAQ (reference sequence). Trimming removed 5 bases at V and 0 bases at J, with 13 bases between. CDR3 length equals 15 residues.

This sequence joins TRBV4-2 and TRBJ1-4; TRBD1 is a possible D gene (6 bases). V was shortened by 1 base and J by 0 bases, with 6 bases between the two germline ends. CDR1 is LGHNA, CDR2 YNFKEQ, per germline. The CDR3 is 15 residues long. The chain's CDR3 is CASSQGGPTNEKLFF. The DNA of the CDR3 is TGTGCCAGCAGCCAAGGGGGGCCAACTAATGAAAAACTGTTTTTT.

This clone was seen just once. The V and J genes are TRBV19 and TRBJ1-2, with 7 bases that match TRBD1. J gave up 2 bases and V 4 bases, and 7 bases lay outside the gene matches. This CDR3 has 15 amino acids. The germline CDR1 and CDR2 sequences are LNHDA and SQIVND (reference sequence). CDR3 sequence (DNA): TGTGCCAGTAGTACCCGGGACAGTAAAAACTATGGCTACACCTTC. Residues: CASSTRDSKNYGYTF.

This chain connects TRBV9 to TRBJ2-2, with a weak D call TRBD2 (6 bases). V was cut by 0 bases and J by 0 bases, with 15 bases left in between. Per the germline V gene, CDR1 is SGDLS and CDR2 is YYNGEE. The CDR3 has 18 amino acids. The CDR3 is CASSVAQQGGPNTGELFF. The CDR3 nucleotides are TGTGCCAGCAGCGTAGCTCAGCAGGGAGGTCCGAACACCGGGGAGCTGTTTTTT. Combining the CDR3 with reference TRBV9 and TRBJ2-2 gives the whole variable domain DSGVTQTPKHLITATGQRVTLRCSPRSGDLSVYWYQQSLDQGLQFLIQYYNGEERAKGNILERFSAQQFPDLHSELNLSSLELGDSALYFCASSVAQQGGPNTGELFFGEGSRLTVL.

The chain is built from TRBV6-4 and TRBJ2-3; the match to TRBD2 covers 7 bases. Germline V CDR1 and CDR2: MRHNA, SNTAGT. CDR3 length: 14 residues. Trimming took 4 bases from V and 5 from J; bases not matched to a gene: 6. The CDR3 DNA is TGTGCCAGCAGTGCCAACGGGGAGGGAGATACGCAGTATTTT. Protein sequence: CASSANGEGDTQYF.

This clone appeared once. The chain carries TRBV7-9 and TRBJ1-1; D uncertain. The germline CDR1 and CDR2 sequences are SEHNR and FQNEAQ (reference sequence). This CDR3 is 13 amino acids long. V was pared by 3 bases and J by 4 bases, with 9 bases between. CDR3: CASSLVAGTEAFF. As DNA, the CDR3 is TGTGCCAGCAGCTTGGTCGCGGGCACTGAAGCTTTCTTT.